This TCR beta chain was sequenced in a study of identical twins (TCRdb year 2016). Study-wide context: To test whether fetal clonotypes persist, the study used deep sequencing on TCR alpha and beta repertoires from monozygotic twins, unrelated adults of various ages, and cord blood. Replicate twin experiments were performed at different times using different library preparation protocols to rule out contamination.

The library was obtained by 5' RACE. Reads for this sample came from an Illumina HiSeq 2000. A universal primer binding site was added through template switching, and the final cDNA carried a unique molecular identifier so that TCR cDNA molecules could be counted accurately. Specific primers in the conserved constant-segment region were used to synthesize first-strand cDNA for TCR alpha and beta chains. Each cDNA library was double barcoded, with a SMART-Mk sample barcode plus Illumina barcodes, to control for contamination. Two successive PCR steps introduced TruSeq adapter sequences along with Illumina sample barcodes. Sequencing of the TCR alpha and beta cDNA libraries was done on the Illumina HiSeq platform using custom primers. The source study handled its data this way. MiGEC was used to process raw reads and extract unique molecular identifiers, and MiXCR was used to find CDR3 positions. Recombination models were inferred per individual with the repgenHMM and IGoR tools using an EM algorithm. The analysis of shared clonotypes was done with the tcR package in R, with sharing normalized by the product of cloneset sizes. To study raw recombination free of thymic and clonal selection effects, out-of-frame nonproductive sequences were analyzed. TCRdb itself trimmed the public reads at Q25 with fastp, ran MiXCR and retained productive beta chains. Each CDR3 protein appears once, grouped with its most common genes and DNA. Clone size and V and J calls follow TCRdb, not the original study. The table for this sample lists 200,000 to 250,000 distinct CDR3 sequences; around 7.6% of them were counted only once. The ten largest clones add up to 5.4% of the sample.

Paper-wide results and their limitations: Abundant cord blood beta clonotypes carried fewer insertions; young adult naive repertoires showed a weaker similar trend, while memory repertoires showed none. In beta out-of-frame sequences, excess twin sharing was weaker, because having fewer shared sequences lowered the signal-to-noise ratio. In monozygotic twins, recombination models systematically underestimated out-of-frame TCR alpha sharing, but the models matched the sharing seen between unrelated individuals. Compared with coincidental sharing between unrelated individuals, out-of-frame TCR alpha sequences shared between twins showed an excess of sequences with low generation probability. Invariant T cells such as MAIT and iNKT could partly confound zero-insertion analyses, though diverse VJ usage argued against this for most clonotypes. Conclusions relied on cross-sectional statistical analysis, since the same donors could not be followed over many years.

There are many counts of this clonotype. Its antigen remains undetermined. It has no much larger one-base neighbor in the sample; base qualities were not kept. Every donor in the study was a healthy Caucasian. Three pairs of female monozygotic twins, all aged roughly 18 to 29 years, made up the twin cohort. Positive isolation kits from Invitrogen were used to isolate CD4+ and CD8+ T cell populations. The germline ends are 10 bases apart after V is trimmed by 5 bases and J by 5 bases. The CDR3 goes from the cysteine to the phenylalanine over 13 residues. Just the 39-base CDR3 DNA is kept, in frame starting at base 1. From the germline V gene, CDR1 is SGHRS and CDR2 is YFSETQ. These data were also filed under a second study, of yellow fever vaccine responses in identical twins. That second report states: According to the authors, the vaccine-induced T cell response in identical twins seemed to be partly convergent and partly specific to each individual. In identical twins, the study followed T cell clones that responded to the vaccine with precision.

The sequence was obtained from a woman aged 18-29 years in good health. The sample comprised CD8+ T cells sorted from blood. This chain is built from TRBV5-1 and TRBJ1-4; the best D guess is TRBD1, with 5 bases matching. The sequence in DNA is TGCGCCAGCAGAGGGGACGGGAATGAAAAACTGTTTTTT. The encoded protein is CASRGDGNEKLFF.